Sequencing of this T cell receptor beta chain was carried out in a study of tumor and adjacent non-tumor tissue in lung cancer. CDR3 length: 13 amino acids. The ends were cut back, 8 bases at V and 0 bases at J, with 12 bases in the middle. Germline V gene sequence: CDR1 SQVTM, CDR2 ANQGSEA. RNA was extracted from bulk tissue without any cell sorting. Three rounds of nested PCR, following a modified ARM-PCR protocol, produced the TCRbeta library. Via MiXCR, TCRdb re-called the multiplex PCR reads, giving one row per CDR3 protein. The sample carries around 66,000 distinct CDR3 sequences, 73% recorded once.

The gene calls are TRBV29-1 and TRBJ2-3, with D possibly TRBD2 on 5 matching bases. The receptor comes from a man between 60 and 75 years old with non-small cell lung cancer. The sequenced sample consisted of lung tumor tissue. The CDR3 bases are TGCAGCACGGACGGGGTCAGCACAGATACGCAGTATTTT. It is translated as CSTDGVSTDTQYF.